This is a list of T cell receptor beta chains from one sample in a study of blood T cell repertoires in COVID-19. Sequencing used immunoSEQ multiplex PCR; TCRdb keeps in-frame clones, though not all of them. Of 150,000 to 200,000 clones in the sample, under 90% were seen once. Sequencing input: peripheral blood. All receptors derive from a woman of 80 years or more with acute or convalescent COVID-19. Both conserved end residues are trimmed from each CDR3. A D gene is named only where the DNA matches it firmly.

v_gene	j_gene	d_gene	CDR3aa
TRBV2	TRBJ1-5	TRBD1	ASKGQGGMRNQPQH
TRBV10-2	TRBJ1-6	NA	ASSVETGSNSPLH
TRBV15	TRBJ1-2	NA	ATSTEPFYGYT
TRBV5-8	TRBJ2-5	TRBD2	ASSGGLAGGETQY
TRBV9	TRBJ2-5	TRBD1	ASSVGQGEETQY
TRBV5-1	TRBJ1-1	TRBD1	ASTAGGAGTEAF
TRBV5-4	TRBJ2-1	TRBD1	ASSLPLQGVGTSKQF
TRBV6-2/TRBV6-3	TRBJ2-1	TRBD2	ASGYGLAGTEF
TRBV7-6	TRBJ2-1	TRBD2	ASSLVVGGRANEQF
TRBV28	TRBJ2-1	TRBD1	ASSLRKQGSSYNEQF
TRBV4-1	TRBJ2-2	TRBD2	ASSLGLAGGGELF
TRBV5-1	TRBJ2-7	TRBD2	ASSTPVAGAEEQY
TRBV7-3	TRBJ1-4	NA	ASSLSFGEKLF
TRBV11-1	TRBJ2-7	TRBD1	ASSPRDRGNYEQY
TRBV3-1/TRBV3-2	TRBJ1-2	NA	ASSQGGFLNGYT
TRBV3-1/TRBV3-2	TRBJ1-5	NA	ASSNENQPQH
TRBV24-1	TRBJ2-1	TRBD2	ATSYAGLAGDEQF
TRBV27	TRBJ2-3	NA	ASSPNRDTQY
TRBV11-2	TRBJ2-7	TRBD2	ASSLGTSGSHEQY
TRBV11-2	TRBJ1-2	NA	ASSSLVGAGSGYT
TRBV2	TRBJ1-5	TRBD1	ASRGDRYQPQH
TRBV14	TRBJ1-2	NA	ASSQFAQGDGYT
TRBV7-2	TRBJ2-1	TRBD2	ASSLSGGPYNEQF
TRBV14	TRBJ2-3	NA	ASSPRGFTQY
TRBV25-1	TRBJ1-1	NA	ASRGVGGNTEAF
TRBV6-5	TRBJ1-1	NA	AIRKEELANTEAF
TRBV14	TRBJ2-7	NA	ASSQDSGDSYEQY
TRBV3-1/TRBV3-2	TRBJ2-1	TRBD2	ASSQGGGPRNEQF
TRBV5-1	TRBJ2-7	TRBD2	ASSLPAGGTSGSDEQY
TRBV9	TRBJ2-3	NA	ASSVGGLREDTQY
TRBV30	TRBJ1-6	NA	AWTLGGAGSPLH
TRBV7-2	TRBJ2-7	NA	ASSLETDSTYEQY
TRBV7-9	TRBJ1-1	TRBD1	ASSTDRGWLLGTEAF
TRBV6-5	TRBJ2-5	TRBD2	ASSFISGRLETQY
TRBV5-1	TRBJ2-5	TRBD2	ASKPLTSSGRLTQY
TRBV18	TRBJ2-1	TRBD1	ASSQGQGLYNEQF
TRBV18	TRBJ2-4	NA	ASSPRGLAKNIQY
TRBV5-6	TRBJ1-6	TRBD1	ASRGGTGRNSPLH
TRBV6-1	TRBJ2-7	NA	ASSDTINRGSYEQY
TRBV10-3	TRBJ1-1	TRBD1	AATGQENTEAF
TRBV28	TRBJ2-1	TRBD2	ASAPFGASGLSSYNEQF
TRBV5-6	TRBJ2-7	TRBD2	ASSLQGGIYEQY
TRBV18	TRBJ2-7	NA	ASSPEVRGIFAYEQY
TRBV9	TRBJ1-2	NA	ASSRRATRQTSSGYT
TRBV18	TRBJ2-4	NA	ASSPFRVSPKNIQY